This T cell receptor beta chain was sequenced during a study of blood T cell repertoires in COVID-19 (dated by TCRdb to between 2020 and 2021). At the level of the whole study: Collaborator samples came from the United States, Italy and Spain and covered acute and convalescent phases of COVID-19. Deeply sampled blood TCRbeta repertoires from subjects exposed to, actively infected with, or recovered from COVID-19 were included in the dataset. Sample metadata almost always included a de-identified subject ID, COVID-19 status, age in years and sex. The material from the prospective study consisted of cDNA or gDNA derived from T cells, B-cell-depleted T cells, or PBMCs. The samples were drawn from the first 160 participants of the ongoing ImmuneRACE study and from roughly 1,300 subjects provided by 6 global collaborators. HLA class I and class II types, where available, came from metadata supplied by the sample provider rather than from assay-based typing. The repertoires were released in a freely available public database meant as a resource for research on the immune response to SARS-CoV-2.

CDR1 SGHVS and CDR2 FNYEAQ are derived from the germline V gene. The CDR3 runs 15 residues from the cysteine to the phenylalanine. Left in the record is the CDR3 DNA by itself, 45 bases read in frame from the first base. From V the trimming removes 5 bases and from J it removes 8 bases, while the gene matches leave 9 bases of the junction unaccounted for. One collaborating source in Seattle enrolled patients during active infection and followed them longitudinally through the course of disease. Whole blood was collected in K2EDTA tubes by collaborating institutions according to the institutions' own protocols. Collaborator samples were shipped for TCRbeta analysis as frozen whole blood, isolated PBMCs, or DNA extracted from either sample type. Paper-wide results and their limitations: The quantity of clinical and demographic metadata differed by source and by participant and was supplied without curation.

On this clone itself: The antigen it recognizes is unknown. Base-call qualities are not available, and no considerably larger clone is one nucleotide away.

TCRbeta CDR3 regions were amplified from genomic DNA by means of the immunoSEQ Assay, a bias-controlled multiplex PCR. Turning to the authors' computational methods: The number of nucleated cells in each sample was estimated from the amplification of reference gene primers within the assay. To quantify the absolute abundance of each unique TCRbeta CDR3 rearrangement, sequence reads were collapsed and filtered. Productive Simpson clonality was computed per sample as the square root of Simpson's diversity index over productive rearrangements. This is the immuneACCESS table as TCRdb keeps it, with only in-frame sequences that have V and J called. A part of the clones is gone; compared with another copy, unresolved V genes explain less than half, and the rest is unexplained. That table gives V, J and clone size, and the DNA gave D and trimming. The sample records about 210,000 clones, 80% to 90% of which are singletons. The ten biggest clones cover about 10% of the sample.

Recombination linked TRBV7-6 to TRBJ1-4; TRBD1 aligns with 9 central bases. This receptor was obtained from a woman aged 80 or over with COVID-19, enrolled during active disease. Input material: peripheral blood. The CDR3 is CASSPQQGAGEKLFF. The nucleotide sequence is given as TGTGCCAGCAGCCCCCAACAGGGGGCGGGGGAAAAACTGTTTTTT.